These 5 T cell receptor beta chains came from one sample sequenced in a study of blood T cell repertoires in COVID-19. TCRdb's table, derived via immunoSEQ multiplex PCR, lists solely in-frame clones and lacks some. The repertoire holds 150,000 or so clones, with around four fifths as singletons. Sequenced input: PBMCs or T cells enriched from blood (not recorded which). All receptors come from a man between 65 and 85 years old who had been exposed to COVID-19.

The rearrangement uses TRBV25-1 and TRBJ1-3; tentative D call: TRBD1 (5 bases). Trimming took off 3 bases at V and 8 bases at J, with 11 bases between the two ends. The CDR3 contains 13 residues. The germline V gene encodes CDR1 MGHDK and CDR2 SYGVNS. CDR3: CASSEAGLYTIYF. The CDR3 region has the DNA TGTGCCAGCAGTGAGGCGGGACTGTACACCATATATTTT.

The V gene is TRBV7-2, the J gene TRBJ2-7; 9 bases agree with TRBD2. Germline assignment: CDR1 SGHTA and CDR2 FQGNSA. CDR3 size: 15 residues. The V gene end was trimmed by 5 bases and the J gene end by 6 bases; junction bases not matched to a gene: 11. This CDR3 reads CASSPEGGLAFEQYF. CDR3 sequence (DNA): TGTGCCAGCAGCCCTGAAGGGGGACTAGCTTTCGAGCAGTACTTC. Using reference TRBV7-2 and TRBJ2-7 for the parts outside the CDR3, the full variable domain is GAGVSQSPSNKVTEKGKDVELRCDPISGHTALYWYRQSLGQGLEFLIYFQGNSAPDKSGLPSDRFSAERTGGSVSTLTIQRTQQEDSAVYLCASSPEGGLAFEQYFGPGTRLTVT.

The rearrangement links TRBV5-5 to TRBJ1-1; D is perhaps TRBD1 (5 bases). CDR3 size: 13 residues. CDR1 is SGHKS, CDR2 YYEKEE, per germline (reference sequence). Trimming removed 5 bases at V and 1 base at J, with 9 bases between. The CDR3 is CASRYQGNTEAFF. Written as DNA, the CDR3 is TGTGCCAGCAGATACCAGGGGAACACTGAAGCTTTCTTT.

This rearrangement joins TRBV3-1 (or the pseudogene TRBV3-2) to TRBJ1-1, with 7 bases identical to TRBD1. The CDR3 length is 11 residues. V lost 6 bases and J lost 6; bases outside the gene matches: 1. The germline gives CDR1 LGHDT, CDR2 YNNKEL (reference sequence). The CDR3 spells CASRGTAEAFF. The DNA for the CDR3 is TGTGCCAGCAGAGGGACAGCTGAAGCTTTCTTT.

The CDR3 reads CASSQGSRIILTF. Here the CDR3 DNA reads TGTGCCAGCAGCCAAGGCTCGCGCATAATCCTGACTTTC. V is TRBV14 and J is TRBJ2-6; D remains unclear. CDR3 size: 13 residues. CDR1 is SGHDN, CDR2 FVKESK, per germline. Between the trimmed V and J ends, which lost 1 base and 14 bases, there was a span of 12 bases.